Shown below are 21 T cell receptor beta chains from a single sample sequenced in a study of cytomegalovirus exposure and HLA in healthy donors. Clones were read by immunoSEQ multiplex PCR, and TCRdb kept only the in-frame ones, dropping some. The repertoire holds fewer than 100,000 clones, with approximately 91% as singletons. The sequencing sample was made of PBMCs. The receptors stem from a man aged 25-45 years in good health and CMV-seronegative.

The CDR3 loop is CASSLRGQQTYGYTF. CDR3 DNA: TGTGCCAGCAGCTTAAGGGGGCAGCAAACTTATGGCTACACCTTC. The chain recombines TRBV11-2 with TRBJ1-2, with 7 bases identical to TRBD1. The germline V gene has CDR1 SGHAT and CDR2 FQNNGV. V was pared by 2 bases and J by 5 bases, with 8 bases of the junction left unmatched. The CDR3 runs 15 residues.

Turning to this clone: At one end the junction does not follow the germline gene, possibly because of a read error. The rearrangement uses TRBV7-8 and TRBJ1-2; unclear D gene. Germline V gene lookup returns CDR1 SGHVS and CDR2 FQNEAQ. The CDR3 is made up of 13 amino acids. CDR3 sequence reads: CVSGSGANYGYTF. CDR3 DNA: TGTGTCAGCGGGTCGGGAGCTAACTATGGCTACACCTTC. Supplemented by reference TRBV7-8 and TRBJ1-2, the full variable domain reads GAGVSQSPRYKVAKRGQDVALRCDPISGHVSLFWYQQALGQGPEFLTYFQNEAQLDKSGLPSDRFFAERPEGSVSTLKIQRTQQEDSAVYLCVSGSGANYGYTFGSGTRLTVV.

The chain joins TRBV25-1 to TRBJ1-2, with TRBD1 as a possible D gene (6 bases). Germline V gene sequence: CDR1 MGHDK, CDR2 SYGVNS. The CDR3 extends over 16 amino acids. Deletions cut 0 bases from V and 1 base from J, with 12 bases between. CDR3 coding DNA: TGTGCCAGCAGTGAATATAGAAGGGGGTTTAACTATGGCTACACCTTC. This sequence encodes CASSEYRRGFNYGYTF.

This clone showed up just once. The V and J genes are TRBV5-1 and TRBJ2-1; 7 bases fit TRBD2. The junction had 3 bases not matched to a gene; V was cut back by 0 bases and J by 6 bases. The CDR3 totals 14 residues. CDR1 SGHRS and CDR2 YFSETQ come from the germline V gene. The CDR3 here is CASSLAGGSNEQFF. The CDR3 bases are TGCGCCAGCAGCTTGGCTGGCGGGAGCAATGAGCAGTTCTTC.

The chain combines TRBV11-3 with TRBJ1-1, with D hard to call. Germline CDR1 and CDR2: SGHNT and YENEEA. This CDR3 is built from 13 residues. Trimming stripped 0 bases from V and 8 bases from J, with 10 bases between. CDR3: CASSLEEGREAFF. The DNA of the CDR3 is TGTGCCAGCAGCTTAGAGGAGGGAAGGGAAGCTTTCTTT.

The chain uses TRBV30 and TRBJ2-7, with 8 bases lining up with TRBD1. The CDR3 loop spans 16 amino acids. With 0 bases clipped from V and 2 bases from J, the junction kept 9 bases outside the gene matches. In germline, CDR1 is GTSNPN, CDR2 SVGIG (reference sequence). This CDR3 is CAWSVADRGSPYEQYF. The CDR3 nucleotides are TGTGCCTGGAGTGTGGCAGACAGGGGATCTCCCTACGAGCAGTACTTC.

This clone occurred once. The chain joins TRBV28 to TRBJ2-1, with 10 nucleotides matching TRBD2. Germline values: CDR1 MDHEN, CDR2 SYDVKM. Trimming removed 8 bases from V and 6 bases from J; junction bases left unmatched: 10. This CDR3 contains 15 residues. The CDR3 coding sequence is TGTGCCAGCGTACCTTTAGGACTAGCGGCCAATGAGCAGTTCTTC. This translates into CASVPLGLAANEQFF. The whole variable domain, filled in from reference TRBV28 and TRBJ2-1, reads DVKVTQSSRYLVKRTGEKVFLECVQDMDHENMFWYRQDPGLGLRLIYFSYDVKMKEKGDIPEGYSVSREKKERFSLILESASTNQTSMYLCASVPLGLAANEQFFGPGTRLTVL.

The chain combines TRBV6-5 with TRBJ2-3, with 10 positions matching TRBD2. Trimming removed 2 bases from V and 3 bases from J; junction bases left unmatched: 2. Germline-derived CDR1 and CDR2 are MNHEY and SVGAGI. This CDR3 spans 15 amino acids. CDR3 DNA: TGTGCCAGCAGTTACGAGGGACTAGCGACAGATACGCAGTATTTT. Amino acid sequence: CASSYEGLATDTQYF.

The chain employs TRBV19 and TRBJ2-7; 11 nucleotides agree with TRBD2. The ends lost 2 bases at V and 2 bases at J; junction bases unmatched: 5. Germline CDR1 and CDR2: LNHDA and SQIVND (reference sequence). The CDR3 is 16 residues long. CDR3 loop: CASSIRGTSGPYEQYF. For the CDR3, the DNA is TGTGCCAGTAGTATAAGGGGGACTAGCGGTCCCTACGAGCAGTACTTC.

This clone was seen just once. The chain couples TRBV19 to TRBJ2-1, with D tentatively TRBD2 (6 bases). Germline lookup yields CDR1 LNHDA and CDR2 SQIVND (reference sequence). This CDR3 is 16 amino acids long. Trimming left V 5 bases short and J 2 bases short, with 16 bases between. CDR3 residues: CASSQGRRRAYNEQFF. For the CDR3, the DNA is TGTGCCAGTAGTCAAGGACGGAGGAGGGCCTACAATGAGCAGTTCTTC.

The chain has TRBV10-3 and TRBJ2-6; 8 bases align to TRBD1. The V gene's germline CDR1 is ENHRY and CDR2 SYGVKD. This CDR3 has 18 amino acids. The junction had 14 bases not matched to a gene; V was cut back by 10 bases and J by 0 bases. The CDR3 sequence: CATHASPGTGSGANVLTF. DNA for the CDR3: TGTGCCACACACGCGAGTCCCGGGACAGGCTCTGGGGCCAACGTCCTGACTTTC.

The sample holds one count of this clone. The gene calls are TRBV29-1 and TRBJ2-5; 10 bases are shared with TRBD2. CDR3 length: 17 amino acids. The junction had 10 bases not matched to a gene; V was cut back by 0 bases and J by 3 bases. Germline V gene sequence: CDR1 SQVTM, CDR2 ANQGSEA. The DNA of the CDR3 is TGCAGCGTTGAAGATCTTGCTAGCGGGAGTTGGGAAGAGACCCAGTACTTC. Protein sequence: CSVEDLASGSWEETQYF.

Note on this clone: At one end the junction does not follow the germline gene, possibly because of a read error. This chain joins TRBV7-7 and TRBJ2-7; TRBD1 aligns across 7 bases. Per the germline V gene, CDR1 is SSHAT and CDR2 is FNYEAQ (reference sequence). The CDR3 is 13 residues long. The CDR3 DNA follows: TGTGCTAGCAGCTTGAGGGACAGCTACGAGCAGTACTTC. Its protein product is CASSLRDSYEQYF. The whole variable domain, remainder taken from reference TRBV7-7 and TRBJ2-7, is GAGVSQSPRYKVTKRGQDVTLRCDPISSHATLYWYQQALGQGPEFLTYFNYEAQPDKSGLPSDRFSAERPEGSISTLTIQRTEQRDSAMYRCASSLRDSYEQYFGPGTRLTVT.

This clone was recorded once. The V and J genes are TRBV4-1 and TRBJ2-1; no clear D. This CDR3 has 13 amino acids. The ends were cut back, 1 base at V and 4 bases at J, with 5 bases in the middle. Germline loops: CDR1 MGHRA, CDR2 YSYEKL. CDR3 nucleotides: TGCGCCAGCAGCCAAGGACTGTACAATGAGCAGTTCTTC. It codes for CASSQGLYNEQFF.

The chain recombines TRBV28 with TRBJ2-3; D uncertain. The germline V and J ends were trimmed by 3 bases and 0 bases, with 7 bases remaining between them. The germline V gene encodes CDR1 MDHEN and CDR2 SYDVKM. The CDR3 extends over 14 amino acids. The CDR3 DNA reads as TGTGCCAGCAGTTTTCGCGGAAGCACAGATACGCAGTATTTT. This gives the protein CASSFRGSTDTQYF.

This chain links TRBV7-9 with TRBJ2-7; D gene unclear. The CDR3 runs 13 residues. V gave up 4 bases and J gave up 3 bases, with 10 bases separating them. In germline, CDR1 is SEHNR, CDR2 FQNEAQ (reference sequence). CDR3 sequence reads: CASSSSSYYEQYF. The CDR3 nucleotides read TGTGCCAGCAGCTCGTCCTCTTACTACGAGCAGTACTTC.

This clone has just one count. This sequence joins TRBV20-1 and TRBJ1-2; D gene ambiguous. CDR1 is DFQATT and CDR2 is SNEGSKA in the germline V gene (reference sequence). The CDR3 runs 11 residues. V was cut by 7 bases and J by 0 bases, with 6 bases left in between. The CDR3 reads CSVQTNYGYTF. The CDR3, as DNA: TGCAGTGTACAGACTAACTATGGCTACACCTTC.

DNA of the CDR3: TGTGCCTGGAGAGGACTGGTCAACACCGGGGAGCTGTTTTTT. Translation: CAWRGLVNTGELFF. This chain links TRBV30 with TRBJ2-2; D is perhaps TRBD2 (5 bases). CDR1 and CDR2 from the germline V gene are GTSNPN and SVGIG (reference sequence). V gave up 3 bases and J gave up 2 bases, with 10 bases separating them. The CDR3 sequence is 14 residues long.

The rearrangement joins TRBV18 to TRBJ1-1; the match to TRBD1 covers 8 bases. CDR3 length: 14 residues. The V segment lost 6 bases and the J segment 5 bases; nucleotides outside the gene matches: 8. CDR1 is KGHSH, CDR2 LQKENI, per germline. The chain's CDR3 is CASSADRAVTEAFF. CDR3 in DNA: TGTGCCAGCTCGGCGGACAGGGCGGTAACTGAAGCTTTCTTT.

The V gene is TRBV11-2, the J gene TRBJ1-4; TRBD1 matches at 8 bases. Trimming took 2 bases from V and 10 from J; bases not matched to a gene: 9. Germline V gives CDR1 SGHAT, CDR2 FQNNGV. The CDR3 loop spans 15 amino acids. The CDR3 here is CASSLRGAGGGKLFF. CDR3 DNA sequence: TGTGCCAGCAGCTTAAGGGGGGCAGGGGGCGGAAAACTGTTTTTT.

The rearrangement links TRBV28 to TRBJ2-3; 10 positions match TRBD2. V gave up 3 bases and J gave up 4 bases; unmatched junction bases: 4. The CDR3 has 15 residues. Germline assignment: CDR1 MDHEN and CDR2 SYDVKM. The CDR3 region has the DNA TGTGCCAGCAGTTTGCTAGCGGGAGATGCAGATACGCAGTATTTT. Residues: CASSLLAGDADTQYF.